This T cell receptor (beta chain) emerged from a study of Graves' ophthalmopathy and Graves' hyperthyroidism. The study's findings and limits: Blood also carried most expanded thyroid clonotypes exceeding 0.001 frequency. Sensitivity of approximately 70% and specificity of 72% to 85% were achieved by the model that predicted ophthalmopathy progression.

Beta-chain TCR CDR3 regions were amplified from RNA transcripts. First-round RT-PCR with HTBI primers preceded a second-round multiplex PCR. TCRdb reprocessed the multiplex PCR reads via MiXCR and lists one record per CDR3 protein. The table records hundreds of thousands of distinct CDR3 sequences, 22% of them present only once. The CDR3 is 13 amino acids. CDR1 is KGHDR and CDR2 is SFDVKD in the germline V gene. V shed 7 bases, J shed 6 bases, and the junction held 3 bases outside the gene matches. With regard to this clonotype: The antigen is undetermined.

This clonotype was sampled from a woman aged 18-29 years with stable Graves' hyperthyroidism. Some clones in this sample may be carry-over from other donors' samples. The sample comprised peripheral blood. The V gene is TRBV24-1, the J gene TRBJ2-5; 11 positions agree with TRBD1. The CDR3 reads CATSGTGGQTQYF. Written as DNA, the CDR3 is TGTGCCACCAGCGGGACAGGGGGTCAGACCCAGTACTTC.